This is a list of T cell receptor beta chains from one sample in a study of Ad26.COV2.S vaccination and SARS-CoV-2 variants. TCRdb's table, derived via immunoSEQ multiplex PCR, lists solely in-frame clones and lacks some. The top ten clones hold less than 2% of a sample with more than 400,000 clones, over 80% of them seen once. Specimen: peripheral blood, collected in a trial of Ad26.COV2.S vaccine versus placebo. The receptor set was obtained from a person between 18 and 60 years old who received the Ad26.COV2.S COVID-19 vaccine or a placebo. Each CDR3 is given with its conserved first and last residue. A D gene is named only where the DNA matches it firmly. The listing skips clone size in some rows; elsewhere it reads once, few, many or a size class.

clone size | J gene | V gene | CDR3 length | D gene | CDR3 protein | CDR3 DNA
NA | TRBJ2-7 | TRBV7-9 | 14 | NA | CASSLVVGAREQYF | TGTGCCAGCAGCTTAGTAGTCGGAGCGCGGGAGCAGTACTTC
NA | TRBJ2-3 | TRBV7-2 | 14 | NA | CASSLVLHTDTQYF | TGTGCCAGCAGCTTAGTTCTTCACACAGATACGCAGTATTTT
NA | TRBJ1-5 | TRBV6-1 | 16 | NA | CASSELGQGDNQPQHF | TGTGCCAGCAGTGAACTCGGACAAGGGGACAATCAGCCCCAGCATTTT
NA | TRBJ2-2 | TRBV5-1 | 14 | TRBD1 | CASSTWTGPGELFF | TGCGCCAGCAGCACCTGGACAGGTCCCGGGGAGCTGTTTTTT
NA | TRBJ2-4 | TRBV11-2 | 15 | TRBD1 | CASSHAPGQKNIQYF | TGTGCCAGCAGCCACGCGCCGGGACAGAAAAACATTCAGTACTTC
NA | TRBJ2-3 | TRBV6-2/TRBV6-3 | 13 | NA | CASSYRSTDTQYF | TGTGCCAGCAGTTACAGGAGCACAGATACGCAGTATTTT
NA | TRBJ1-2 | TRBV19 | 13 | TRBD1 | CASDRGPNYGYTF | TGTGCCAGTGACAGGGGGCCAAACTATGGCTACACCTTC
NA | TRBJ2-2 | TRBV11-2 | 15 | NA | CASSDPWDRFGELFF | TGTGCCAGCAGCGACCCCTGGGACCGCTTCGGGGAGCTGTTTTTT
once | TRBJ2-1 | TRBV7-7 | 15 | NA | CASSLEADPYNEQFF | TGTGCCAGCAGCTTGGAGGCGGACCCCTACAATGAGCAGTTCTTC
NA | TRBJ1-1 | TRBV7-2 | 14 | NA | CASSLVPGNAEAFF | TGTGCCAGCAGCTTAGTACCGGGGAACGCTGAAGCTTTCTTT
NA | TRBJ1-1 | TRBV30 | 13 | NA | CAWSLDRNTEAFF | TGTGCCTGGAGTCTTGACAGGAACACTGAAGCTTTCTTT
NA | TRBJ1-5 | TRBV18 | 14 | TRBD1 | CASSPTGGNQPQHF | TGTGCCAGCTCACCGACAGGGGGCAATCAGCCCCAGCATTTT
NA | TRBJ2-7 | TRBV11-2 | 15 | NA | CASSSLMGLSYEQYF | TGTGCCAGCAGCTCCTTGATGGGGCTTTCCTACGAGCAGTACTTC
NA | TRBJ2-7 | TRBV7-2 | 12 | NA | CASSLTAYEQYF | TGTGCCAGCAGCTTGACAGCCTACGAGCAGTACTTC
NA | TRBJ2-7 | TRBV18 | 15 | TRBD1 | CASSPETGTGYEQYF | TGTGCCAGCTCACCAGAAACAGGGACAGGGTACGAGCAGTACTTC